This T cell receptor (beta chain) was captured in a study of cytomegalovirus exposure and HLA in healthy donors. This PCR relied on a set of 60 Vbeta primers and 13 Jbeta primers. Measured with immunoSEQ multiplex PCR; TCRdb has only the in-frame clones, and not every one. The sample lists 200,000 to 250,000 clones, more than 65% occurring once. The ends were cut back, 4 bases at V and 12 bases at J, with 13 bases in the middle. Germline CDR1 and CDR2: PRHDT and FYEKMQ (reference sequence). The CDR3 runs 12 residues. Input material: PBMCs. The chain uses TRBV13 and TRBJ2-1; a weak D match, TRBD2 (6 bases). The TCR originated in a man aged 18 to 30 in good health and CMV-seronegative. The CDR3 DNA reads as TGTGCCAGCAGCTCGGACTACCGGGCGCAGTTCTTC. Its translation: CASSSDYRAQFF.